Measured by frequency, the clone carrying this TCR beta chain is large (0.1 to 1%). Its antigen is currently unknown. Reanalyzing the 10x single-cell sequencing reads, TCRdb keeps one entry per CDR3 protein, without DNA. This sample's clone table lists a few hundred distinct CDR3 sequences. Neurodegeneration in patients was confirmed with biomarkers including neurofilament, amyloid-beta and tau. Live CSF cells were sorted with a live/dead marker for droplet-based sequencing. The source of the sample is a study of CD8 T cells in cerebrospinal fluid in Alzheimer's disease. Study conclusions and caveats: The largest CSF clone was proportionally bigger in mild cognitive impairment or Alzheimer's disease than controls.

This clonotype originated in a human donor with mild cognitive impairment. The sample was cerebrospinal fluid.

CDR3 residues: CASSIDDKGQPQHF. The chain employs TRBV19 and TRBJ1-5; there is no DNA to check the TCRdb D call of TRBD1. This CDR3 has 14 residues. Germline V gene data show CDR1 as LNHDA and CDR2 as SQIVND (reference sequence).